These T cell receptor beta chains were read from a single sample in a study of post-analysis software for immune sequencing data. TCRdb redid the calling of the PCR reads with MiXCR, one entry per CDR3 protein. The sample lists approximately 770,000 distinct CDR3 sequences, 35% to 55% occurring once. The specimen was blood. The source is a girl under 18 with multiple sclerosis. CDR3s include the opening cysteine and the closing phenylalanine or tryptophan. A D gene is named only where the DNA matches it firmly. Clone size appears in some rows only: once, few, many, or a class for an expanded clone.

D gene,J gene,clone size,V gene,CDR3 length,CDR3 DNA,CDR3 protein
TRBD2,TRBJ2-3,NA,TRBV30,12,TGTGCCTGGAGTCTGACTAGCGGGGGAGTGTATTTT,CAWSLTSGGVYF
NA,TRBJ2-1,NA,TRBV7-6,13,TGTGCCAGCAGCTTAGCAGCGTATGGGGAGCAGTTCTTC,CASSLAAYGEQFF
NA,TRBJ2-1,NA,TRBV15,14,TGTGCCACCAGCCCAGAGGGGTCAGGAAATGAGCAGTTCTTC,CATSPEGSGNEQFF
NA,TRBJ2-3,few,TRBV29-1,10,TGCAGCGTGACCGGCGATACGCAGTATTTT,CSVTGDTQYF
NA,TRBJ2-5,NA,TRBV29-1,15,TGCAGCGTTGAAGTCGACTCCGACAATGGAGAGACCCAGTACTTC,CSVEVDSDNGETQYF
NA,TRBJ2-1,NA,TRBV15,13,TGTGCCACCAGCAGAGATGAGCGGGATGAGCAGTTCTTC,CATSRDERDEQFF
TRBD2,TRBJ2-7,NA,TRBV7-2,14,TGTGCCAGCAGCCGGTCGGGGGGTTCCTACGAGCAGTACTTC,CASSRSGGSYEQYF
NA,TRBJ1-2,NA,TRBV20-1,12,TGCAGTGCTGGGCCCCGGAGTAATGGCTACACCTTC,CSAGPRSNGYTF
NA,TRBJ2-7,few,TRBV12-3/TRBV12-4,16,TGTGCCAGCAGTGGACCGGGACAGCGGGTTATGAGCGAGCAGTACTTC,CASSGPGQRVMSEQYF
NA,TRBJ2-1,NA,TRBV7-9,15,TGTGCCAGCAGCCTAAGGCTCGGCTTTTACAATGAGCAGTTCTTC,CASSLRLGFYNEQFF
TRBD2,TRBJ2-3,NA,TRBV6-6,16,TGTGCCAGCAGTACCCAGGGAGCGGGAGACACAGATACGCAGTATTTT,CASSTQGAGDTDTQYF
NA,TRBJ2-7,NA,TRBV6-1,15,TGTGCCAGCTCTAAACAACAGGGACCCCCCTACGAGCAGTACTTC,CASSKQQGPPYEQYF
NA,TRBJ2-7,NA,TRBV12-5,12,TGTGCTAGTGGCCGGGCAGGGGTCGAGCAGTACTTC,CASGRAGVEQYF
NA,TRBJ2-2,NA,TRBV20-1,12,TGCAGTGCTAGAGGGATGGGGGGGGAGCTGTTTTTT,CSARGMGGELFF
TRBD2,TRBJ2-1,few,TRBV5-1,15,TGCGCCAGCAGCTTAAGGGAGGGTAGGTCCAATGAGCAGTTCTTC,CASSLREGRSNEQFF
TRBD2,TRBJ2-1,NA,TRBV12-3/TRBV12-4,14,TGTGCCAGCAAAACCGGACTAGCGGGAGTTGAGCAGTTCTTC,CASKTGLAGVEQFF
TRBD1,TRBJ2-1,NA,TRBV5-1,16,TGCGCCAGCAGCTTAAGCACGACAGGGGCGATAAATGAGCAGTTCTTC,CASSLSTTGAINEQFF
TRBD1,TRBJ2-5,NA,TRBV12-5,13,TGTGCTAGTGTCTGGGACAGGTTGGAGACCCAGTACTTC,CASVWDRLETQYF
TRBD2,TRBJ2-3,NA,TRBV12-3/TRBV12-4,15,TGTGCCAGCAGCCCAGGACTAGCGGGACCAGATGCGCAGTATTTT,CASSPGLAGPDAQYF
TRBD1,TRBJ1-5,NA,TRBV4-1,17,TGCGCCAGCAGCCAAGATTTGGGACAGTATAGCAATCAGCCCCAGCATTTT,CASSQDLGQYSNQPQHF
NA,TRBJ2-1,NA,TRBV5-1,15,TGCGCCAGCAGATACAGCCTGAGCTCCTACAATGAGCAGTTCTTC,CASRYSLSSYNEQFF
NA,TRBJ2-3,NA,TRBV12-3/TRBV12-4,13,TGTGCCAGCAGTCCCCTGGGTGGGGGTACGCAGTATTTT,CASSPLGGGTQYF
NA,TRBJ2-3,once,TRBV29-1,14,TGCAGCGTTGACCCCCGGGGGCCCACAGATACGCAGTATTTT,CSVDPRGPTDTQYF
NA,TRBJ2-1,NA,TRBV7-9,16,TGTGCCAGCAGCTTAGTTATGGCCCGGACCTACAATGAGCAGTTCTTC,CASSLVMARTYNEQFF
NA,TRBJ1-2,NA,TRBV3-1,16,TGTGCCAGCAGCCAAGATCTCGGCAGCCGTACTCGTGGCTACACCTTC,CASSQDLGSRTRGYTF
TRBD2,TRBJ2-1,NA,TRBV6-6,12,TGTGCCAGCAGTCCGCGGGAGGATGAGCAGTTCTTC,CASSPREDEQFF
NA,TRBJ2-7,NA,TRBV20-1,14,TGCAGTGCCTCGCCGCCAGGGATTGTGCACGAGCAGTACTTC,CSASPPGIVHEQYF
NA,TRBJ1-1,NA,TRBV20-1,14,TGCAGTGCTGGGGATTTCAATCGGGGACTTGAAGCTTTCTTT,CSAGDFNRGLEAFF
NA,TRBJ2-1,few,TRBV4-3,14,TGCGCCAGCAGCCCTACTTGGTCGGACAATGAGCAGTTCTTC,CASSPTWSDNEQFF
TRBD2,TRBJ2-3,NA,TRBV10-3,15,TGTGCCTCTTCGGGACTAGCGGAACGCACAGATACGCAGTATTTT,CASSGLAERTDTQYF
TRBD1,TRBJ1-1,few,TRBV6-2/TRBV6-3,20,TGTGCCAGCAGTTACTCGAAGGATCGGGTACTGACAGGGGTTAACACTGAAGCTTTCTTT,CASSYSKDRVLTGVNTEAFF
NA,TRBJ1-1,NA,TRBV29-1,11,TGCAGCGGGCAGGGATCTACTGAAGCTTTCTTT,CSGQGSTEAFF
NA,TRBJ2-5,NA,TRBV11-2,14,TGTGCCAGCAGCCTAGAGACCCAGGTTGGGCACAAGTACTTC,CASSLETQVGHKYF
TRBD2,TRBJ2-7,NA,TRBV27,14,TGTGCCAGCAGTTCTGCTAGCGGAGCCTACGAGCAGTACTTC,CASSSASGAYEQYF
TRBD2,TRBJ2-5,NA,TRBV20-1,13,TGCAGTGCTAGCGGGGGACTAGCGGAGACCCAGTACTTC,CSASGGLAETQYF
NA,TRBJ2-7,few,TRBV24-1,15,TGTGCCACCAGTGATTCCAAGGACCGGGGCTACGAGCAGTACTTC,CATSDSKDRGYEQYF
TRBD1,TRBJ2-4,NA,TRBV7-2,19,TGTGCCAGCAGCAAAAAATTCAACCAGGGACAGGGGAGGGGAAACATTCAGTACTTC,CASSKKFNQGQGRGNIQYF
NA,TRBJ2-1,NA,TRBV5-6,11,TGTGCCAGCAGCTCCAAAGAGACCCAGTTCTTC,CASSSKETQFF
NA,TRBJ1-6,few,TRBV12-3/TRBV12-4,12,TGTGCCAGCAGTGTTAGCGGTTCACCCCTCCACTTT,CASSVSGSPLHF
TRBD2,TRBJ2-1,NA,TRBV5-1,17,TGCGCCAGCAGCCCCGGACTAGCGGCCACGCCCTACAATGAGCAGTTCTTC,CASSPGLAATPYNEQFF
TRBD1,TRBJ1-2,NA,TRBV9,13,TGTGCCAGCAGCGCATCAGGGGGTGTCGGCTACACCTTC,CASSASGGVGYTF